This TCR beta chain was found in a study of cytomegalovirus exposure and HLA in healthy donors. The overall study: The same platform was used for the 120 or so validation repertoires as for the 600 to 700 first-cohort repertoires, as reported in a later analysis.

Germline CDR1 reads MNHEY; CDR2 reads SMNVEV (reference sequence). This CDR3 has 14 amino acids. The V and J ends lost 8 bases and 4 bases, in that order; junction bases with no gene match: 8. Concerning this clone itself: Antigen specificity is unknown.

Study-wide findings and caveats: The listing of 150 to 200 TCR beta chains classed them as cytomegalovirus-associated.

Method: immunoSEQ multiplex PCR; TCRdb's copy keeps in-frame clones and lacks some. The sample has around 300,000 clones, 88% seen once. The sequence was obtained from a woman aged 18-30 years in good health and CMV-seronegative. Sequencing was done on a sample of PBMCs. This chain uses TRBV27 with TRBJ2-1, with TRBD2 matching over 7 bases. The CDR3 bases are TGTGCCAGCGGGATCGGGACTACATACAATGAGCAGTTCTTC. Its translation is CASGIGTTYNEQFF.